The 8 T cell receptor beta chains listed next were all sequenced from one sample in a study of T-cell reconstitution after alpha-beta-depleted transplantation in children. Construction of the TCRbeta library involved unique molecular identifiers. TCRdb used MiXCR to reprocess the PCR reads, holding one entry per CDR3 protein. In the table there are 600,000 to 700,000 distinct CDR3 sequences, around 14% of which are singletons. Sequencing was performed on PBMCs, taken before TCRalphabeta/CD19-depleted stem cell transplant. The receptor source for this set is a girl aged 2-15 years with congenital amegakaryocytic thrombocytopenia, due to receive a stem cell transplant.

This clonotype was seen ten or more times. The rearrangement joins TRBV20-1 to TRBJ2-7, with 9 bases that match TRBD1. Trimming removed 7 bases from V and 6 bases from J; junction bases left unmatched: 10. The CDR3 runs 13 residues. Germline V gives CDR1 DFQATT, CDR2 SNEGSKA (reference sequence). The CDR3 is CSVCEDRGSEQYF. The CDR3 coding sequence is TGCAGTGTATGTGAGGACAGGGGATCCGAGCAGTACTTC.

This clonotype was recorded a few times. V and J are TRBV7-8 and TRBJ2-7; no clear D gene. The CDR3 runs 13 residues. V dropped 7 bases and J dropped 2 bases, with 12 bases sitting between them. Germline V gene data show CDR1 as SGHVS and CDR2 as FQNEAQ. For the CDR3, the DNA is TGTGCCAGCATCCGTTACGGTACCTACGAGCAGTACTTC. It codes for CASIRYGTYEQYF.

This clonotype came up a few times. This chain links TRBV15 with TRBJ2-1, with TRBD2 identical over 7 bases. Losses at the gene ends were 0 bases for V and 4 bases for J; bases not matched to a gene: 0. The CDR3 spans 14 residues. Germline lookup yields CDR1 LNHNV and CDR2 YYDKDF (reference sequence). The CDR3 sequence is CATSREAGYNEQFF. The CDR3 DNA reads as TGTGCCACCAGCAGAGAAGCGGGGTACAATGAGCAGTTCTTC.

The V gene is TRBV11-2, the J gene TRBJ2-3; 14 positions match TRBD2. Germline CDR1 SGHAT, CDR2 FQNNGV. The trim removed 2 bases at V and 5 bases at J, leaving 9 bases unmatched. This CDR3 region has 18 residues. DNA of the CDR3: TGTGCCAGCAGCTTAAGGGGGACTAGCGGGAGAGGGCTAGATACGCAGTATTTT. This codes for CASSLRGTSGRGLDTQYF.

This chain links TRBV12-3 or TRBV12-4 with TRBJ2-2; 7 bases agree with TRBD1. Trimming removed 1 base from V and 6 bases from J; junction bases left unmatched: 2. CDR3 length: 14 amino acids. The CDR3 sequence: CASSLDRGPGELFF. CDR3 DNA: TGTGCCAGCAGTTTAGACAGGGGCCCCGGGGAGCTGTTTTTT.

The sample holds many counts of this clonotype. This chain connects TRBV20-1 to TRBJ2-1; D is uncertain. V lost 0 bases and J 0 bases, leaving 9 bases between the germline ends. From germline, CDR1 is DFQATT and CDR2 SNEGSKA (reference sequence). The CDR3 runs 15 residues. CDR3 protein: CSARDGANSYNEQFF. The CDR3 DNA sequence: TGCAGTGCTAGAGATGGAGCGAACTCCTACAATGAGCAGTTCTTC.

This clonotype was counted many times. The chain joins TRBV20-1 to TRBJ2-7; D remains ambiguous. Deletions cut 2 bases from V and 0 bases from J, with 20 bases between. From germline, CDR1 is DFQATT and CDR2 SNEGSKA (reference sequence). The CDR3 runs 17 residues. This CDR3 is CSARSSNEVWYSYEQYF. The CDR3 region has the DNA TGCAGTGCTAGATCCAGCAATGAGGTGTGGTACTCCTACGAGCAGTACTTC.

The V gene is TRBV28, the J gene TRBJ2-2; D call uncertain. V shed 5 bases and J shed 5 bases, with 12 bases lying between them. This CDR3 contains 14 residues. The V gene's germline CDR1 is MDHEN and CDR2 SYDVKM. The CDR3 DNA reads TGTGCCAGCAGTACCGGATTAAAAACCGGGGAGCTGTTTTTT. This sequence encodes CASSTGLKTGELFF.